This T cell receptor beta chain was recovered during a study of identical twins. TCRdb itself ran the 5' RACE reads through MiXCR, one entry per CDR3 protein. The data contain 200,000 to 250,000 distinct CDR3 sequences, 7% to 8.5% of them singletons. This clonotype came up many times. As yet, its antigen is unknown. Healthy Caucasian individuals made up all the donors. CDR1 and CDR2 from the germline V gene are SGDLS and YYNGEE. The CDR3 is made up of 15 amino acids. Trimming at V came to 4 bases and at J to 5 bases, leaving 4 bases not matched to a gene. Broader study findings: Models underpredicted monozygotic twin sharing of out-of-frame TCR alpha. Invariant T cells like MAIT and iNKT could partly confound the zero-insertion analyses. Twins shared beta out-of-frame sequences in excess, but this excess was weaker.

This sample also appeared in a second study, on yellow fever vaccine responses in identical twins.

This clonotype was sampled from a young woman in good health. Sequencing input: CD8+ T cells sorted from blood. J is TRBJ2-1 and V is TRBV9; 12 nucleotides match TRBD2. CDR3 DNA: TGTGCCAGCAGCCCTAGCGGGAGGGCAGACAATGAGCAGTTCTTC. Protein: CASSPSGRADNEQFF.